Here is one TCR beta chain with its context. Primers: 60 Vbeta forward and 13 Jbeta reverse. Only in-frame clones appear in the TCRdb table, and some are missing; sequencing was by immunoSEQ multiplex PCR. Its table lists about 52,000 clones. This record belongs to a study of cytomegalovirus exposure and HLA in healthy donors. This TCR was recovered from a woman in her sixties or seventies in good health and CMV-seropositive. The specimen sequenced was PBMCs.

DNA for the CDR3: TGTGCCAGCAGCGTAGGACTAGCAGATAAAGAGACCCAGTACTTC. Protein: CASSVGLADKETQYF. The chain has TRBV9 and TRBJ2-5, with 7 bases matching TRBD2. The CDR3 spans 15 residues. The germline V gene encodes CDR1 SGDLS and CDR2 YYNGEE. V lost 0 bases and J lost 3; bases outside the gene matches: 5.